A selection of T cell receptor beta chains follows, all from one sample in a study of shared clonotypes between healthy human individuals. Sequencing was performed with immunoSEQ multiplex PCR; in TCRdb, only in-frame clones are kept and a portion is missing. The profile shows around 1,100,000 clones, approximately 77% of them singletons. Input material: memory CD4+ T cells from PBMCs. The receptor set was obtained from a man aged 18 to 29 in good health. Some clones in this sample may be carry-over from other donors' samples. Each CDR3 is given with its conserved first and last residue. The D gene is left open where the match is weak. Some rows mark clone size as missing; the rest say once, few, many or name a class of expanded clone.

j_gene: TRBJ2-7
v_gene: TRBV6-1
abundance: NA
d_gene: TRBD1
CDR3aa: CASSGYGAGQGASEQYF
CDR3nt: TGTGCCAGCAGTGGATACGGAGCGGGACAGGGGGCGTCGGAGCAGTACTTC

j_gene: TRBJ2-7
v_gene: TRBV2
abundance: NA
d_gene: TRBD1
CDR3aa: CASTKDRGSYEQYF
CDR3nt: TGTGCCAGCACAAAGGACAGGGGATCCTACGAGCAGTACTTC

j_gene: TRBJ1-4
v_gene: TRBV6-1
abundance: NA
d_gene: TRBD1
CDR3aa: CASRRDRGNEKLFF
CDR3nt: TGTGCCAGCAGAAGGGACAGGGGAAATGAAAAACTGTTTTTT

j_gene: TRBJ2-2
v_gene: TRBV5-4
abundance: NA
d_gene: TRBD1
CDR3aa: CASRPTGTGRIGELFF
CDR3nt: TGTGCCAGCAGACCCACCGGGACAGGGCGTATCGGGGAGCTGTTTTTT

j_gene: TRBJ1-6
v_gene: TRBV28
abundance: NA
d_gene: NA
CDR3aa: CASSFRADYNSPLHF
CDR3nt: TGTGCCAGCAGTTTTAGGGCAGATTATAATTCACCCCTCCACTTT

j_gene: TRBJ2-7
v_gene: TRBV4-3
abundance: NA
d_gene: NA
CDR3aa: CASSQHNRDSYEQYF
CDR3nt: TGCGCCAGCAGCCAGCATAACAGGGACTCCTACGAGCAGTACTTC

j_gene: TRBJ1-5
v_gene: TRBV18
abundance: few
d_gene: NA
CDR3aa: CASSLTADQPQHF
CDR3nt: TGTGCCAGCTCCCTGACAGCTGATCAGCCCCAGCATTTT

j_gene: TRBJ1-2
v_gene: TRBV28
abundance: NA
d_gene: NA
CDR3aa: CASSPPNYGYTF
CDR3nt: TGTGCCAGCAGTCCGCCCAACTATGGCTACACCTTC

j_gene: TRBJ1-2
v_gene: TRBV11-1
abundance: NA
d_gene: NA
CDR3aa: CASSRGAGELNYGYTF
CDR3nt: TGTGCCAGCAGCCGGGGTGCGGGGGAGCTTAACTATGGCTACACCTTC

j_gene: TRBJ2-5
v_gene: TRBV28
abundance: NA
d_gene: TRBD2
CDR3aa: CASSSRDTSGSVWETQYF
CDR3nt: TGTGCCAGCAGTTCCCGGGATACTAGCGGGAGTGTCTGGGAGACCCAGTACTTC

j_gene: TRBJ2-2
v_gene: TRBV25-1
abundance: NA
d_gene: TRBD1
CDR3aa: CASSEWDRVDGELFF
CDR3nt: TGTGCCAGCAGTGAATGGGACAGGGTGGACGGGGAGCTGTTTTTT

j_gene: TRBJ2-2
v_gene: TRBV7-3
abundance: NA
d_gene: NA
CDR3aa: CASSLNQRNTGELFF
CDR3nt: TGTGCCAGCAGCTTAAATCAGAGGAACACCGGGGAGCTGTTTTTT

j_gene: TRBJ2-7
v_gene: TRBV28
abundance: NA
d_gene: TRBD1
CDR3aa: CASSTPQGATYEQYF
CDR3nt: TGTGCCAGCAGTACCCCGCAGGGGGCAACCTACGAGCAGTACTTC

j_gene: TRBJ2-1
v_gene: TRBV7-2
abundance: NA
d_gene: NA
CDR3aa: CASSPMGLSLDEQFF
CDR3nt: TGTGCCAGCAGCCCGATGGGACTTTCGCTGGATGAGCAGTTCTTC

j_gene: TRBJ1-2
v_gene: TRBV6-1
abundance: NA
d_gene: TRBD1
CDR3aa: CASRTGTGYGYTF
CDR3nt: TGTGCCAGCAGGACCGGGACAGGATATGGCTACACCTTC